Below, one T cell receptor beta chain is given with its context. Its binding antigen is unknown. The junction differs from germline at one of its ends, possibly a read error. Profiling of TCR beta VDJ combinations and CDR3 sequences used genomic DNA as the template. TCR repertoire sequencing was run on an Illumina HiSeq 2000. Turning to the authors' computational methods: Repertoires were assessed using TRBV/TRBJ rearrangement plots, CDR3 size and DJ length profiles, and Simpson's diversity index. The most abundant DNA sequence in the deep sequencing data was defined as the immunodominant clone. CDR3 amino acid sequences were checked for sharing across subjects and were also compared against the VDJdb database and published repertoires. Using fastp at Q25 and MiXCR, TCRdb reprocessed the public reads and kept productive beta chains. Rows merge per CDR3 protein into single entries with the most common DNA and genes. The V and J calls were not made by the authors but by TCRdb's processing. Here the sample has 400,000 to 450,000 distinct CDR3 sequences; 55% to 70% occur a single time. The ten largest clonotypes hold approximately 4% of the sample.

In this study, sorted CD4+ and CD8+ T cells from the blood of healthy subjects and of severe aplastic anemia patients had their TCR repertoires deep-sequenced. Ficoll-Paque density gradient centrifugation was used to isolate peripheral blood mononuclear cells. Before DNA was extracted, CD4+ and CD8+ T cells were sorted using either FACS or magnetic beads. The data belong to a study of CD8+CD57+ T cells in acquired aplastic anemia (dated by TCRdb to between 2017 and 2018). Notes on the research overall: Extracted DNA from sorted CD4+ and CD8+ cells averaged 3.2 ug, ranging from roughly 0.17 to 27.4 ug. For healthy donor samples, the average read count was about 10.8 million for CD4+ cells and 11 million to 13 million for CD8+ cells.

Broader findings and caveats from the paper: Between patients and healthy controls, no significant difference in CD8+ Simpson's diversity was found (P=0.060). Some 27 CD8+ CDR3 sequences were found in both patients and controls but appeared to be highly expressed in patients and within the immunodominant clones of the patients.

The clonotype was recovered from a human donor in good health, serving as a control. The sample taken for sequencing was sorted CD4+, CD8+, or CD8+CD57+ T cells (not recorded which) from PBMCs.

Read as DNA, the sequence is TGCGCCAGCAGCCAAGGCCAGCGCGGTTCGGAGACCAAGTACTTC. This sequence encodes CASSQGQRGSETKYF. Rearrangement joined TRBV7-7 to TRBJ2-5; no D gene call is confident. The CDR3 contains 15 residues, cysteine and phenylalanine counted. The sequence is cut down to CDR3 DNA, 45 bases in frame from base 1. Based on the germline V gene (reference sequence), the CDR1 and CDR2 sequences are SSHAT and FNYEAQ.